These T cell receptor beta chains were read from a single sample in a study of CD8+ T cells in alopecia areata. This table comes from immunoSEQ multiplex PCR, and its TCRdb copy is limited to in-frame clones, with some not included. The table records nearly 200,000 clones, about 62% of them present only once. Specimen: CD4+ T cells sorted from blood, collected at week 24, from a patient treated with tofacitinib. These receptors came from a human donor with alopecia areata. CDR3s include the opening cysteine and the closing phenylalanine or tryptophan. A D gene is named only where the DNA matches it firmly. Clone size is stated in some rows and not others, as once, few, many or a class when expanded.

D: .
size: .
J: TRBJ2-7
V: TRBV7-2
DNA: TGTGCCAGCAGCTCGACCGGACTGGCCTACGAGCAGTACTTC
CDR3: CASSSTGLAYEQYF

D: .
size: .
J: TRBJ1-2
V: TRBV30
DNA: TGTGCCTGGAGTCCCACCCGCGGGAAGGGCTACACCTTC
CDR3: CAWSPTRGKGYTF

D: .
size: .
J: TRBJ1-5
V: TRBV19
DNA: TGTGCCAGTAGCGATGGACAGTCCGGCAATCAGCCCCAGCATTTT
CDR3: CASSDGQSGNQPQHF

D: TRBD2
size: .
J: TRBJ2-3
V: TRBV6-6
DNA: TGTGCCAGCAGTTATAGCGGGGAGCCAACAGATACGCAGTATTTT
CDR3: CASSYSGEPTDTQYF

D: TRBD1
size: .
J: TRBJ2-5
V: TRBV9
DNA: TGTGCCAGCAGCGGGACAGGGCTACAAGAGACCCAGTACTTC
CDR3: CASSGTGLQETQYF

D: .
size: .
J: TRBJ2-3
V: TRBV27
DNA: TGTGCCAGCAGTTCTCTGAGACCTTCTAGCACAGATACGCAGTATTTT
CDR3: CASSSLRPSSTDTQYF

D: TRBD2
size: .
J: TRBJ2-1
V: TRBV30
DNA: TGTGCCTGGGCACCCGGGACTACCGGATGGGGCTTCAATGAGCAGTTCTTC
CDR3: CAWAPGTTGWGFNEQFF

D: .
size: .
J: TRBJ2-5
V: TRBV6-5
DNA: TGTGCCAGCTTGGGCAGGGGTGAGACCCAGTACTTC
CDR3: CASLGRGETQYF

D: .
size: .
J: TRBJ1-2
V: TRBV30
DNA: TGTGCCTGGAACGAGTGGAGAAACCCCTCGGGTGGCTACACCTTC
CDR3: CAWNEWRNPSGGYTF

D: .
size: once
J: TRBJ1-1
V: TRBV15
DNA: TGTGCCACCAGCAGAGATTCGGGGGGAAACACTGAAGCTTTCTTT
CDR3: CATSRDSGGNTEAFF

D: TRBD1
size: few
J: TRBJ1-1
V: TRBV5-1
DNA: TGCGCCAGCAGCTTACCAGGGGGCCCGAACACTGAAGCTTTCTTT
CDR3: CASSLPGGPNTEAFF

D: .
size: .
J: TRBJ2-1
V: TRBV29-1
DNA: TGCAGCGGACAGGAAGGGTCCTACAATGAGCAGTTCTTC
CDR3: CSGQEGSYNEQFF

D: .
size: few
J: TRBJ2-5
V: TRBV7-9
DNA: TGTGCCAGCAGCTTAGACCACCAAGAGACCCAGTACTTC
CDR3: CASSLDHQETQYF

D: TRBD2
size: .
J: TRBJ2-3
V: TRBV7-3
DNA: TGTGCCAGCAGCTTTAGGGACCAGCGGGGTTCTCCTCCGGATACGCAGTATTTT
CDR3: CASSFRDQRGSPPDTQYF

D: .
size: .
J: TRBJ1-2
V: TRBV27
DNA: TGTGCCAGCAGTCCACGGCAGGGCTATGGCTACACCTTC
CDR3: CASSPRQGYGYTF

D: .
size: .
J: TRBJ2-7
V: TRBV5-6
DNA: TGTGCCAGCAGCTTGCGCGCCTACGAGCAGTACTTC
CDR3: CASSLRAYEQYF

D: .
size: .
J: TRBJ2-2
V: TRBV30
DNA: TGTGCCTGGAGTTCCCGGACGGGGGAGCTGTTTTTT
CDR3: CAWSSRTGELFF

D: .
size: .
J: TRBJ1-3
V: TRBV29-1
DNA: TGCAGCGGAGGGTCTGGAAACACCATATATTTT
CDR3: CSGGSGNTIYF

D: .
size: few
J: TRBJ1-2
V: TRBV15
DNA: TGTGCCACCAGCAGGGACAGATTATATGGCTACACCTTC
CDR3: CATSRDRLYGYTF

D: TRBD2
size: .
J: TRBJ2-5
V: TRBV29-1
DNA: TGCAGCGCCGCGGGGGGCGAGACCCAGTACTTC
CDR3: CSAAGGETQYF

D: .
size: .
J: TRBJ2-3
V: TRBV4-1
DNA: TGCGCCAGCAGCCAAGATTTGGGGGTTAGGGATACGCAGTATTTT
CDR3: CASSQDLGVRDTQYF

D: .
size: .
J: TRBJ2-3
V: TRBV5-1
DNA: TGCGCCAGCAGCTTGGTCCAGAACACAGATACGCAGTATTTT
CDR3: CASSLVQNTDTQYF

D: TRBD1
size: .
J: TRBJ2-7
V: TRBV7-2
DNA: TGTGCCAGCAGCTCGACAGGGGGGTCCTACGAGCAGTACTTC
CDR3: CASSSTGGSYEQYF

D: .
size: .
J: TRBJ2-7
V: TRBV19
DNA: TGTGCCAGTAGCCCTCTCGGGGATGCCTACGAGCAGTACTTC
CDR3: CASSPLGDAYEQYF

D: .
size: .
J: TRBJ2-7
V: TRBV9
DNA: TGTGCCAGCAGCCCGGAAGGCAGAAGCCACGAGCAGTACTTC
CDR3: CASSPEGRSHEQYF

D: .
size: few
J: TRBJ1-5
V: TRBV29-1
DNA: TGCAGCGTTGAAGTTTTTACTGGGGATCAGCCCCAGCATTTT
CDR3: CSVEVFTGDQPQHF

D: TRBD1
size: .
J: TRBJ2-5
V: TRBV29-1
DNA: TGCAGCGCCCGTCGGACAGGGGGCCACCAAGAGACCCAGTACTTC
CDR3: CSARRTGGHQETQYF

D: .
size: .
J: TRBJ1-2
V: TRBV6-5
DNA: TGTGCCAGCAGTTATGAGGGGAACTATGGCTACACCTTC
CDR3: CASSYEGNYGYTF

D: .
size: .
J: TRBJ1-1
V: TRBV29-1
DNA: TGCAGCGTTGCCCCGACAGCTCGTGAAGCTTTCTTT
CDR3: CSVAPTAREAFF

D: TRBD2
size: few
J: TRBJ2-3
V: TRBV5-6
DNA: TGTGCCAGCAGCCGCCGTGGGATAGCGGGGACAGATACGCAGTATTTT
CDR3: CASSRRGIAGTDTQYF

D: .
size: .
J: TRBJ2-5
V: TRBV5-1
DNA: TGCGCCAGCAGCTTGGGGGACTTTGAAGAGACCCAGTACTTC
CDR3: CASSLGDFEETQYF

D: .
size: .
J: TRBJ2-1
V: TRBV5-1
DNA: TGCGCCAGCAGCTTGGCCGTTGAGCAGTTCTTC
CDR3: CASSLAVEQFF

D: .
size: few
J: TRBJ2-6
V: TRBV29-1
DNA: TGCAGCGCCCAATCGGGGGACGGGGCCAACGTCCTGACTTTC
CDR3: CSAQSGDGANVLTF

D: .
size: .
J: TRBJ2-7
V: TRBV14
DNA: TGTGCCAGCACCCCGGACAGATACGAGCAGTACTTC
CDR3: CASTPDRYEQYF

D: .
size: .
J: TRBJ1-1
V: TRBV7-2
DNA: TGTGCCAGCAGCGCAAACAGGGTATTAGGCACTGAAGCTTTCTTT
CDR3: CASSANRVLGTEAFF

D: .
size: once
J: TRBJ2-7
V: TRBV5-1
DNA: TGCGCCAGCAGCTTTACAGGGAGGTCTGGGGACGAGCAGTACTTC
CDR3: CASSFTGRSGDEQYF

D: .
size: .
J: TRBJ2-1
V: TRBV28
DNA: TGTGCCAGCAGCCCCGGACTCACCCGAGGGTCCAATGAGCAGTTCTTC
CDR3: CASSPGLTRGSNEQFF

D: TRBD1
size: few
J: TRBJ1-1
V: TRBV29-1
DNA: TGCAGCGTTGTGGGACAGATGAACACTGAAGCTTTCTTT
CDR3: CSVVGQMNTEAFF

D: .
size: .
J: TRBJ2-5
V: TRBV27
DNA: TGTGCCAGCACTAGCGCAGAGACCCAGTACTTC
CDR3: CASTSAETQYF

D: .
size: once
J: TRBJ2-1
V: TRBV29-1
DNA: TGCAGCGGGAGCTACAATGAGCAGTTCTTC
CDR3: CSGSYNEQFF

D: .
size: few
J: TRBJ2-5
V: TRBV15
DNA: TGTGCCACCAGCAGAGATAGGTCGGGCGTCGTGGAGACCCAGTACTTC
CDR3: CATSRDRSGVVETQYF

D: TRBD2
size: .
J: TRBJ2-5
V: TRBV7-9
DNA: TGTGCCGGGGGGGAGCCGACGTACTTC
CDR3: CAGGEPTYF

D: TRBD1
size: few
J: TRBJ2-5
V: TRBV7-9
DNA: TGTGCCATCCTAGGACAGGCAGAGACCCAGTACTTC
CDR3: CAILGQAETQYF

D: .
size: few
J: TRBJ2-1
V: TRBV4-1
DNA: TGCGCCAGCAGCCAACAATGGCGGGGCTACAATGAGCAGTTCTTC
CDR3: CASSQQWRGYNEQFF

D: .
size: few
J: TRBJ1-1
V: TRBV6-1
DNA: TGTGCCAGCAGTGAAGCGATTCTGAACACTGAAGCTTTCTTT
CDR3: CASSEAILNTEAFF

D: TRBD1
size: .
J: TRBJ2-7
V: TRBV6-5
DNA: TGTGCCAGCAGTTCCGACAGGGTGAGCGAGCAGTACTTC
CDR3: CASSSDRVSEQYF